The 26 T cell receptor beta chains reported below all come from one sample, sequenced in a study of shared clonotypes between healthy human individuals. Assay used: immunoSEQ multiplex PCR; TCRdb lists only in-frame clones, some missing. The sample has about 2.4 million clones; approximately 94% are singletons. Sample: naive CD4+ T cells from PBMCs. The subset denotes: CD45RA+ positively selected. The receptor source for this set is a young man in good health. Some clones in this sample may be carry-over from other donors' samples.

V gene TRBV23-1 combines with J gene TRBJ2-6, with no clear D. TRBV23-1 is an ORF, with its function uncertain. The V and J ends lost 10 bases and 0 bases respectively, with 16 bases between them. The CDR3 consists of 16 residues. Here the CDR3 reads CAITPLRSSGANVLTF. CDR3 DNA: TGCGCCATCACCCCCCTGAGGAGCTCTGGGGCCAACGTCCTGACTTTC.

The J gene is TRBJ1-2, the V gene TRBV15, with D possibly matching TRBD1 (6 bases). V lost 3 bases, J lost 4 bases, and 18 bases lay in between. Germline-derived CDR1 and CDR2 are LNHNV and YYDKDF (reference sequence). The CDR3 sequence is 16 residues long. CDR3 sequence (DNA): TGTGCCACCAGCAGGGGTCGGGGGGGGCGGAGCTATGGCTACACCTTC. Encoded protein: CATSRGRGGRSYGYTF.

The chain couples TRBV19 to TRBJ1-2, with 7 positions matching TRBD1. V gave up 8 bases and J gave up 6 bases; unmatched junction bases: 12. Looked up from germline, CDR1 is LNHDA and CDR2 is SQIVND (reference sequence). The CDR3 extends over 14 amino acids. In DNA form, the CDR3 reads TGTGCCAGTGGGGTTCTAGACAGGGAGGATGGCTACACCTTC. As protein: CASGVLDREDGYTF.

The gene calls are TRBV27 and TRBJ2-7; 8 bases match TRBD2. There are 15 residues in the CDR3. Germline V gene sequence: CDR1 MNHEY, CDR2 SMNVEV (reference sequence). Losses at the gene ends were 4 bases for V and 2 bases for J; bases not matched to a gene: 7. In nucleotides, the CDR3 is TGTGCCAGCAGTTCTAGTACGGGGGGGACCTACGAGCAGTACTTC. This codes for CASSSSTGGTYEQYF.

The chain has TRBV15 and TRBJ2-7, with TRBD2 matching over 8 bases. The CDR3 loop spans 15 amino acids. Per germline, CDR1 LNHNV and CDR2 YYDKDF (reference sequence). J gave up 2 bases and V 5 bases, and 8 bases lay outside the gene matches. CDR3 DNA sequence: TGTGCCACCAGCCCTGCGAGCGGGAGCCCCTACGAGCAGTACTTC. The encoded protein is CATSPASGSPYEQYF.

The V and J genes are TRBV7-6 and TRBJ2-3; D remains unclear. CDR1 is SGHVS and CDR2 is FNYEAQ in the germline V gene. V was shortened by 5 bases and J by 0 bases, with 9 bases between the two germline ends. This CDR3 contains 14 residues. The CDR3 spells CASSPHPSTDTQYF. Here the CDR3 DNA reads TGTGCCAGCAGCCCCCACCCTAGCACAGATACGCAGTATTTT.

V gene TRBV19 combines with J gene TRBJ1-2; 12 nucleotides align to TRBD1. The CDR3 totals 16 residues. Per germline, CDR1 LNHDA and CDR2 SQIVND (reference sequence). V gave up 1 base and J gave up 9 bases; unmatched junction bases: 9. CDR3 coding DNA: TGTGCCAGTAGTATAGCCTCTGGGACAGGGGGCTCGAGCTACACCTTC. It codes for CASSIASGTGGSSYTF.

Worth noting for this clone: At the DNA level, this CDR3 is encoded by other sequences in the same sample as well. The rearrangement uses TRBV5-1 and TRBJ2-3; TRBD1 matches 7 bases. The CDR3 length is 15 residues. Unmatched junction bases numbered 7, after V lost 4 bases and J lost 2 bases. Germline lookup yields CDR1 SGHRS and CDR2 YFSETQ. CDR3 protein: CASSRDRANTDTQYF. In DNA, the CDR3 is TGCGCCAGCAGCCGAGACAGGGCTAACACAGATACGCAGTATTTT.

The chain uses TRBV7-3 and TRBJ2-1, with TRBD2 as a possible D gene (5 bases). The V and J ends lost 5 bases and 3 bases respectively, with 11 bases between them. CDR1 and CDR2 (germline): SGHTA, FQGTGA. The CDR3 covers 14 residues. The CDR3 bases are TGTGCCAGCAGCCCCAGTCGGGACTACAATGAGCAGTTCTTC. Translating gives CASSPSRDYNEQFF.

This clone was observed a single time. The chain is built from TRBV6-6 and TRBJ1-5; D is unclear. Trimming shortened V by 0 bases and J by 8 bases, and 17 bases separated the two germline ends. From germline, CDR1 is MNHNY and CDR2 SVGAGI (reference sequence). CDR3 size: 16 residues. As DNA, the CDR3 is TGTGCCAGCAGTTACTCGACGGCTGCAGGCATGGAGCCCCAGCATTTT. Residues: CASSYSTAAGMEPQHF.

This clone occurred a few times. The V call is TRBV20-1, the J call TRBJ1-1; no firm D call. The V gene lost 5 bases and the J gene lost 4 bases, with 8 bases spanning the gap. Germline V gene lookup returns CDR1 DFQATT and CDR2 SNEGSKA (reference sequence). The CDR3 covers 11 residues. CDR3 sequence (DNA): TGCAGTGCTGAAGGGAGCACTGAAGCTTTCTTT. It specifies CSAEGSTEAFF.

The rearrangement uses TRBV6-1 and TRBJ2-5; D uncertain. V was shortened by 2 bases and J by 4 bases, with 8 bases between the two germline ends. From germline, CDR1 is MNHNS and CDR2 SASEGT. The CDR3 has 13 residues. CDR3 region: CASSEYTGETQYF. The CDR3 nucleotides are TGTGCCAGCAGTGAATACACGGGAGAGACCCAGTACTTC.

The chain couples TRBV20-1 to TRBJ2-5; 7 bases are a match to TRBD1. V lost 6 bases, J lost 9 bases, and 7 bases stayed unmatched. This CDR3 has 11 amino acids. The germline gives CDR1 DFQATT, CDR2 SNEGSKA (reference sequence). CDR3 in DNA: TGCAGTGCCAGAAAAGACAGGGCCCAGTACTTC. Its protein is CSARKDRAQYF.

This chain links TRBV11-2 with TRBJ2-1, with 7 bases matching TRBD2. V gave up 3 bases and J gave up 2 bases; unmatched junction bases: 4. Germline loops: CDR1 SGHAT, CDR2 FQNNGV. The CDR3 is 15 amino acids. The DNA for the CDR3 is TGTGCCAGCAGCTTGGGGGGGGAGGCCTACAATGAGCAGTTCTTC. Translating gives CASSLGGEAYNEQFF.

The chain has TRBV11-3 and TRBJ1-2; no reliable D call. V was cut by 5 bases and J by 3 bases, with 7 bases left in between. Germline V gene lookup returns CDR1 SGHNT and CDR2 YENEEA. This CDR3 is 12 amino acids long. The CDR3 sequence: CASSRGYYGYTF. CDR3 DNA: TGTGCCAGCAGCAGAGGGTACTATGGCTACACCTTC.

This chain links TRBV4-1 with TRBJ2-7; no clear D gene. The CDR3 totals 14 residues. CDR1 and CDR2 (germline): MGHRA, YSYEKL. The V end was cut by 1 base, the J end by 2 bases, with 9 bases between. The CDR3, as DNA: TGCGCCAGCAGCCAAGTGGGCAGAACCTACGAGCAGTACTTC. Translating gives CASSQVGRTYEQYF.

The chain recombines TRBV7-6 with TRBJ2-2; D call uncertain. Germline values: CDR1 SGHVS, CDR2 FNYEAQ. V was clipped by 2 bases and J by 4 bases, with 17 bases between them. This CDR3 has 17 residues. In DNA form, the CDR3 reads TGTGCCAGCAGCTTATTGTCGGCCCAGCAAAGCACCGGGGAGCTGTTTTTT. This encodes CASSLLSAQQSTGELFF.

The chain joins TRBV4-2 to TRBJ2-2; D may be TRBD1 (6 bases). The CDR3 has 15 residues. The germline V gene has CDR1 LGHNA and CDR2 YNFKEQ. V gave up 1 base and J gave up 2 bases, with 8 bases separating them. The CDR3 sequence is CASSQGDTNTGELFF. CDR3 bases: TGTGCCAGCAGCCAAGGGGACACCAACACCGGGGAGCTGTTTTTT.

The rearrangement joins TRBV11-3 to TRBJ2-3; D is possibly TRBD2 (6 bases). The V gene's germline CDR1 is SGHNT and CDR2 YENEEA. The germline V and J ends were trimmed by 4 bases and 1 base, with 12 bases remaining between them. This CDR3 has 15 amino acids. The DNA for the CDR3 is TGTGCCAGCAGCTCCTTTTCTAGCGGCACAGATACGCAGTATTTT. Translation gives CASSSFSSGTDTQYF. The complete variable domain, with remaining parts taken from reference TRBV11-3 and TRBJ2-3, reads EAGVVQSPRYKIIEKKQPVAFWCNPISGHNTLYWYLQNLGQGPELLIRYENEEAVDDSQLPKDRFSAERLKGVDSTLKIQPAELGDSAVYLCASSSFSSGTDTQYFGPGTRLTVL.

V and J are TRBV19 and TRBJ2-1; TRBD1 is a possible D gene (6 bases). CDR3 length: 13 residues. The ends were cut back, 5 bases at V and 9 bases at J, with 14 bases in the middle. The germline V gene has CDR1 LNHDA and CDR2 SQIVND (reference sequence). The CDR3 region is CASSVTRGGEQFF. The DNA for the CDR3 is TGTGCCAGTAGTGTCACCAGGGGTGGTGAGCAGTTCTTC.

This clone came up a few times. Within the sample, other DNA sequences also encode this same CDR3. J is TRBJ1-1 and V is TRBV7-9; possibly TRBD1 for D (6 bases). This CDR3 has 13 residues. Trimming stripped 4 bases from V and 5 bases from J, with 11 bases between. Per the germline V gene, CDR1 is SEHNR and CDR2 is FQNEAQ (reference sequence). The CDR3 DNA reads TGTGCCAGCAGCTCGCAGACAGGAACTGAAGCTTTCTTT. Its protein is CASSSQTGTEAFF. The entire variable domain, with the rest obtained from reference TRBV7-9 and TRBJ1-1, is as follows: DTGVSQNPRHKITKRGQNVTFRCDPISEHNRLYWYRQTLGQGPEFLTYFQNEAQLEKSRLLSDRFSAERPKGSFSTLEIQRTEQGDSAMYLCASSSQTGTEAFFGQGTRLTVV.

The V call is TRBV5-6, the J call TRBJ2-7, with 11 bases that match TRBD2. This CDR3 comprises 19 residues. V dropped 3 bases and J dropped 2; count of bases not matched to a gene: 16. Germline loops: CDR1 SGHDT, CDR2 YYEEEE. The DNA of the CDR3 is TGTGCCAGCAGCTCCGCTGGAGCTAGCGGGAGGTTCCGAACCTACGAGCAGTACTTC. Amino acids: CASSSAGASGRFRTYEQYF.

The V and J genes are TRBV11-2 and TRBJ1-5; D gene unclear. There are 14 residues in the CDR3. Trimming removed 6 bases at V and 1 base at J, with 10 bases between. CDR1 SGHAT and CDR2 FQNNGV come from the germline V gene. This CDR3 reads CASSHTVSNQPQHF. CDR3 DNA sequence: TGTGCCAGCAGTCATACAGTAAGCAATCAGCCCCAGCATTTT. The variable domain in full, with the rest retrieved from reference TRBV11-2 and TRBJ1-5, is EAGVAQSPRYKIIEKRQSVAFWCNPISGHATLYWYQQILGQGPKLLIQFQNNGVVDDSQLPKDRFSAERLKGVDSTLKIQPAKLEDSAVYLCASSHTVSNQPQHFGDGTRLSIL.

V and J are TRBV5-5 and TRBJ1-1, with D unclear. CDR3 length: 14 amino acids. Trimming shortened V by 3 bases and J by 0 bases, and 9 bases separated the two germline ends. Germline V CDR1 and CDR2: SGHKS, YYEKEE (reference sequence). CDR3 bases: TGTGCCAGCAGCTGGATGTCCATGAACACTGAAGCTTTCTTT. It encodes CASSWMSMNTEAFF.

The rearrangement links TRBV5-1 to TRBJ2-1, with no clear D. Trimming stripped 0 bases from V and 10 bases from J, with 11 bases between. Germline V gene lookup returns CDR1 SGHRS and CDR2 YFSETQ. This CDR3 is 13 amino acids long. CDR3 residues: CASSLGSAVEQFF. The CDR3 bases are TGCGCCAGCAGCTTGGGATCCGCGGTAGAGCAGTTCTTC.

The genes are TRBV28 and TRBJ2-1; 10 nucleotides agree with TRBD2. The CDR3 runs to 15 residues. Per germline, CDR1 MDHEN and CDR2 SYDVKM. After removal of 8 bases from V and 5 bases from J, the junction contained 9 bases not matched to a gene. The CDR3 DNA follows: TGTGCCAGCGCGACGAGCGGGAGGGCCCACAATGAGCAGTTCTTC. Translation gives CASATSGRAHNEQFF.